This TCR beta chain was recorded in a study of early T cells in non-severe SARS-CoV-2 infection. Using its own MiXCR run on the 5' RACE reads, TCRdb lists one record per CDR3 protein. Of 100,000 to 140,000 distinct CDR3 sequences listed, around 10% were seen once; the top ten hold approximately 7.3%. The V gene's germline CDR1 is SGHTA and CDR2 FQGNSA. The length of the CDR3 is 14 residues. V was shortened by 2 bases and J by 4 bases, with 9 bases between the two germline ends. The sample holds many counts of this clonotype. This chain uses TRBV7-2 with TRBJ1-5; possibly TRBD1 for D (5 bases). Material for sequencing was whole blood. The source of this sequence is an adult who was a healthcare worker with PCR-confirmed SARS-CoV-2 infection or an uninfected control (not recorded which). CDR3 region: CASSLSGNNQPQHF. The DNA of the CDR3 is TGTGCCAGCAGCTTATCAGGGAATAATCAGCCCCAGCATTTT.